This record covers a single TCR beta chain. What antigen it recognizes has not been identified. The sample holds no much larger clone one base away, and base qualities are not on file. This sample was taken from a study of long-term antiretroviral therapy in people with HIV (dated by TCRdb to between 2021 and 2022). Concerning the study at large: The earliest samples were collected roughly a decade before the 2015 WHO recommendation for immediate ART, at a time when ART was usually postponed until CD4 counts fell. Among the 30 to 35 participants with HIV, more than ten were female. No cross-contamination during QIAcube processing was seen in test extractions of a monoclonal T-cell line run alongside 33 polyclonal samples. Whether ART initiation and durable HIV suppression were associated with changes in peripheral blood TRB repertoire composition and diversity was tested in a retrospective serial study. A total of about 180 cryopreserved PBMC samples were contributed to the cohort by 30 adults with confirmed HIV infection, with samples collected serially over a mean of approximately six years (range 1-12).

The immunoSEQ hsTCRB v3.0 assay was used at survey level resolution to sequence the TRB variable region. The target sequencing depth for TRB was roughly 40,000-55,000 T-cell genomes per sample. Pooled TRB libraries were sequenced on an Illumina MiSeq with a v3 150-cycle kit. For the original study's pipeline: Repertoire analysis ran in R within a reproducible Nextflow workflow covering QC, data transformation and analysis. Custom analyses were implemented in LymphoSeq2, an R package for AIRR-Seq data exploration. Four samples that yielded fewer than 5000 total TRB sequences were excluded, so that 200 or so HIV repertoires were analyzed. Among the 188 retained HIV repertoires, 55 to 60 were collected before ART initiation and roughly 130 were collected after ART initiation. Repertoires were downsampled to 5000 TRB nucleotide sequences, with summary statistics averaged over 100 downsampling iterations. The analysis kept only TRB sequences whose CDR3 regions were at least seven amino acids long. A Shannon entropy-derived clonality score and the Gini coefficient were used to measure diversity. In repertoire networks, the top 5000 CDR3 amino acid sequences were linked whenever an edit distance of one separated two sequences. For TRB CDR3 amino acid sequences, GLIPH2 was used to predict antigen specificity groups and MHC restriction. To flag known associations with CMV, EBV, HIV or tissue antigens, CDR3 amino acid sequences were compared against VDJdb and McPAS-TCR. Pre-ART, post-ART and control groups were compared with Wilcoxon signed-rank tests and Holm-Bonferroni correction. TCRdb holds this immuneACCESS table with in-frame rearrangements only. Some clones are missing; in checked studies, unresolved V genes explain under half, and the rest has no known cause. That table is the source of V, J and clone size, and D and trimming were worked out from the DNA. Here the sample has about 24,000 clones; about four fifths occur a single time. The leading ten clones occupy around 5.4% of the sample.

General conclusions and limits of the study: No data were available on ART adherence, viral resistance or therapy changes, limiting inferences about post-ART repertoire changes. Because PBMC availability was limited, only the TCR beta chain was sequenced, with no alpha chain pairing. The samples span the years 2004 to 2017, and the ART regimens used may be less effective than current regimens. Because cell numbers in pre-ART samples were limited, unsorted PBMC were profiled instead of sorted CD4+ and CD8+ T cells. At every time point, the repertoire was dominated by expanded TRB clones first identified before ART initiation, although this dominance fluctuated and, in many PLHIV, declined after ART. ART initiation was associated with a significant increase in TRB diversity, but diversity stayed significantly below transplant donor controls even after long-term ART. Compared with controls, HIV repertoires had narrower CDR3 length ranges, and the network structure pointed to an antigen-experienced repertoire that shifted only slightly toward naive after ART.

Inclusion was restricted to participants for whom at least one PBMC sample before ART initiation and at least two post-ART samples were available. Treatment was received in the United States of America by all participants with HIV. Cryopreserved samples of roughly 0.95-10 million PBMC were thawed and washed before DNA extraction. At the time of the earliest PBMC sample, participants with HIV were aged between roughly 20 and 55 years. Each participant contributed PBMC samples from 1-4 timepoints before ART initiation and 2-8 timepoints after ART initiation, with a median of 7 samples. For every participant, serial HIV viral load, CD4+ T-cell count, ART history and demographic data were obtained. Using a Qiagen kit on a QIAcube, genomic DNA was extracted from unsorted PBMC, with samples processed in batches of 12. The source was unsorted PBMCs, collected 4.4 years after starting antiretroviral therapy. The receptor's source is a man in his thirties or forties with HIV.

The base sequence is TGTGCCAGCGTTTCATCGGGCAGAGGGAACACTGAAGCTTTCTTT. Its product reads: CASVSSGRGNTEAFF. The sequence links TRBV27 to TRBJ1-1; the D segment cannot be called with confidence. The CDR3 sequence holds 15 residues, the cysteine and phenylalanine included. The read is trimmed to its CDR3 DNA, 45 bases read in frame from base 1. V is pared back by 8 bases and J by 1 base, with 17 bases lying between the germline termini. CDR1 is given as MNHEY and CDR2 as SMNVEV, both from the germline V gene (reference sequence).